This TCR beta chain emerged from a study of shared clonotypes between healthy human individuals. As for the study in general: Per donor, CD8 memory used one plate, CD8 naive used two, CD4 memory used three and CD4 naive used three.

Selected positively for CCR7 and CD45RO-negative, naive CD8 cells excluded terminally differentiated effector memory CD45RA+ cells. Only in-frame clones appear in the TCRdb table, and some are missing; sequencing was by immunoSEQ multiplex PCR. The table lists around 610,000 clones, about 95% of them singletons. This clone was observed once. The CDR3 has 15 amino acids. Germline lookup yields CDR1 SEHNR and CDR2 FQNEAQ (reference sequence). V gave up 4 bases and J gave up 8 bases; unmatched junction bases: 12. What was sequenced was naive CD8+ T cells sorted from blood. V is TRBV7-9 and J is TRBJ1-1; TRBD1 matches at 8 bases. The clonotype was recovered from a woman aged 30 to 39 in good health. CDR3 coding DNA: TGTGCCAGCAGCTCCCAGGGGGCCCTCTTAGGAGAAGCTTTCTTT. As protein: CASSSQGALLGEAFF. Looking up the rest from reference TRBV7-9 and TRBJ1-1 gives the full variable domain: DTGVSQNPRHKITKRGQNVTFRCDPISEHNRLYWYRQTLGQGPEFLTYFQNEAQLEKSRLLSDRFSAERPKGSFSTLEIQRTEQGDSAMYLCASSSQGALLGEAFFGQGTRLTVV.